This TCR beta chain was retrieved from a study of blood T cell repertoires in COVID-19. The overall study: Acute and convalescent COVID-19 specimens originated in the United States, Italy and Spain. Sample material is recorded as cDNA or gDNA derived from T cells, B-cell-depleted T cells, or PBMCs.

Using immunoSEQ multiplex PCR, the repertoire was profiled, and TCRdb retains in-frame clones only, with some absent. The sample holds 150,000 to 200,000 clones, around 85% seen once. Trimming took off 0 bases at V and 6 bases at J, with 14 bases between the two ends. The CDR3 consists of 15 residues. The germline CDR1 and CDR2 sequences are KGHSH and LQKENI. The chain employs TRBV18 and TRBJ1-2; a possible D gene is TRBD1 (5 bases). Sequencing was performed on peripheral blood. The TCR comes from a man aged 45-65 years who had recovered from COVID-19. As DNA, the CDR3 is TGTGCCAGCTCACCACCGACAGCATCCGTGGATGGCTACACCTTC. Translating gives CASSPPTASVDGYTF.